One sample yielded the 5 T cell receptor beta chains listed below, sequenced in a study of Ad26.COV2.S vaccination and SARS-CoV-2 variants. The sample's treatment: approximately 18 received Ad26.COV2.S at low or high dose, single or two shots; 5 received placebo; per-sample allocation not given. Repertoires come from day 63 after the first vaccine or placebo injection. TCRdb's table, derived via immunoSEQ multiplex PCR, lists solely in-frame clones and lacks some. The table has roughly 700,000 clones, roughly 90% seen once. The sample in question was peripheral blood, obtained in a trial of Ad26.COV2.S vaccine versus placebo. The receptors come from a person between 18 and 65 years old who received the Ad26.COV2.S COVID-19 vaccine or a placebo.

This chain joins TRBV3-1 (or the pseudogene TRBV3-2) and TRBJ2-1; a weak D match, TRBD2 (5 bases). CDR3 length: 12 residues. The germline gives CDR1 LGHDT, CDR2 YNNKEL (reference sequence). V was pared by 5 bases and J by 7 bases, with 9 bases between. The CDR3 here is CASSLTMNEQFF. The CDR3, as DNA: TGTGCCAGCAGCTTGACTATGAATGAGCAGTTCTTC.

This chain uses TRBV30 with TRBJ1-3; the match to TRBD1 covers 8 bases. Germline V gene sequence: CDR1 GTSNPN, CDR2 SVGIG (reference sequence). The CDR3 contains 14 residues. V was pared by 2 bases and J by 4 bases, with 4 bases of the junction left unmatched. The CDR3 protein is CAWSQGARGNTIYF. In nucleotides, the CDR3 is TGTGCCTGGAGTCAGGGGGCACGCGGAAACACCATATATTTT.

This rearrangement joins TRBV6-6 to TRBJ2-7, with a tentative D call TRBD2 (6 bases). The CDR3 is 12 residues long. Trimming took 6 bases from V and 4 from J, leaving 10 bases between them. Germline V gene lookup returns CDR1 MNHNY and CDR2 SVGAGI (reference sequence). The chain's CDR3 is CASSATSYEQYF. The DNA of the CDR3 is TGTGCCAGCAGCGCGACTAGTTACGAGCAGTACTTC.

Of note for this clone: This sample includes further DNA sequences coding for the same CDR3. The chain is built from TRBV12-3 or TRBV12-4 and TRBJ2-7, with unresolved D. This CDR3 has 13 residues. Trimming pared 1 base from V and 0 bases from J, leaving 4 bases between. The CDR3 DNA follows: TGTGCCAGCAGTTTAGACAGCTCCTACGAGCAGTACTTC. It is translated as CASSLDSSYEQYF.

This clone came up once. The rearrangement links TRBV24-1 to TRBJ1-2, with D tentatively TRBD1 (6 bases). CDR1 is KGHDR and CDR2 is SFDVKD in the germline V gene. Trimming took 6 bases from V and 2 from J, leaving 15 bases between them. This CDR3 has 15 residues. CDR3 sequence (DNA): TGTGCCACCAGTAACCCGACAGGAGACAACTATGGCTACACCTTC. Translation gives CATSNPTGDNYGYTF.